This TCR beta chain was identified in a study of cytomegalovirus exposure and HLA in healthy donors. This CDR3 comprises 15 residues. In germline, CDR1 is MNHNS, CDR2 SASEGT. The V end lost 4 bases, the J end lost 1 base, and 11 bases lay between the germline ends. Study-wide points: Altogether, about 160 TCR beta chains were recorded as cytomegalovirus-associated.

About this clone: Its antigen remains unknown.

TCRdb keeps only in-frame clones here, not all; method: immunoSEQ multiplex PCR. This table holds tens of thousands of clones, 90% to 96% found once. The sample comprised PBMCs. This sequence was found in a man between 18 and 29 years old in good health and CMV-seropositive. The chain is built from TRBV6-1 and TRBJ2-1; perhaps TRBD1 as D (6 bases). CDR3 coding DNA: TGTGCCAGCAGTGTCGACAGGATTTCCTACAATGAGCAGTTCTTC. Translation: CASSVDRISYNEQFF.